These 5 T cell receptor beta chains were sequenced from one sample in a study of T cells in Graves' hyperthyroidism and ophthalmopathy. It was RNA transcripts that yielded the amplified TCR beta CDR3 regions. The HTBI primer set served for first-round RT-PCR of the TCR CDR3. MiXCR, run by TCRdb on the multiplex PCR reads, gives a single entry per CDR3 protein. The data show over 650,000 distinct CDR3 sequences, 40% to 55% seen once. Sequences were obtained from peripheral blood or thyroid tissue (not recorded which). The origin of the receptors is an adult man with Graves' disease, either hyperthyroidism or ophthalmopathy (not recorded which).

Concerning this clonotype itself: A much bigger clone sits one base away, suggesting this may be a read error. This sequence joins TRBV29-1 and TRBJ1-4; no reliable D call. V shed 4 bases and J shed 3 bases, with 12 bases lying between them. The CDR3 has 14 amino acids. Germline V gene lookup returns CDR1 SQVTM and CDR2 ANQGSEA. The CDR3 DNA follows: TGCAGCGTTGCAGATCCACGGTCTAATGAAAAACTGTTTTTT. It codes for CSVADPRSNEKLFF. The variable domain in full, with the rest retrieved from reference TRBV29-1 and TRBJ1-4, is SAVISQKPSRDICQRGTSLTIQCQVDSQVTMMFWYRQQPGQSLTLIATANQGSEATYESGFVIDKFPISRPNLTFSTLTVSNMSPEDSSIYLCSVADPRSNEKLFFGSGTQLSVL.

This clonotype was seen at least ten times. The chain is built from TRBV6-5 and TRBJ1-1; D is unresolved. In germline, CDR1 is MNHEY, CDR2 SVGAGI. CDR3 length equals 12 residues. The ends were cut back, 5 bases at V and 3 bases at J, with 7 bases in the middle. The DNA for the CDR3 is TGTGCCAGCAGTGAAACGTACACTGAAGCTTTCTTT. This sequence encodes CASSETYTEAFF.

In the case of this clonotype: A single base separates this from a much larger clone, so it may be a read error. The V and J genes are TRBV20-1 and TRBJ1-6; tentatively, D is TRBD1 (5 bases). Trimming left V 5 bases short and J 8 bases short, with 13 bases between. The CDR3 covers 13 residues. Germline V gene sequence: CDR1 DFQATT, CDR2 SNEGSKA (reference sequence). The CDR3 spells CSAQGAEDSPLHF. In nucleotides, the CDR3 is TGCAGTGCTCAAGGGGCAGAGGATTCACCCCTCCACTTT.

In DNA form, the CDR3 reads TGCAGTGAACAGGCGAACACTGAAGCTTTCTTT. Protein product: CSEQANTEAFF. V and J are TRBV20-1 and TRBJ1-1; tentative D call: TRBD1 (5 bases). CDR3 length: 11 amino acids. Per the germline V gene, CDR1 is DFQATT and CDR2 is SNEGSKA (reference sequence). With 7 bases removed from V and 1 base from J, the gap between germline ends came to 7 bases.

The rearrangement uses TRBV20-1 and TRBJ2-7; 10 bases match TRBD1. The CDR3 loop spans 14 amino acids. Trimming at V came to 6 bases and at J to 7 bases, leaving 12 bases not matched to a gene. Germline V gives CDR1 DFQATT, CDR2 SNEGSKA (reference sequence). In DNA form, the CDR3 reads TGCAGTGCGGGACAGACCGTGGACAGGGGGGAGCAGTACTTC. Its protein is CSAGQTVDRGEQYF.